This T cell receptor beta chain was sequenced during a study of identical twins. Findings of the study overall: Rather than following the same donors, the conclusions depended on cross-sectional statistical analysis.

Each CDR3 protein is one row after TCRdb ran MiXCR on the 5' RACE reads. In the table there are under 500,000 distinct CDR3 sequences, 14% of which are singletons. This clonotype was detected a few times. What it binds is not known. The CDR3 consists of 10 residues. Between the trimmed V and J ends, which lost 4 bases and 4 bases, there was a span of 4 bases. Germline V gene lookup returns CDR1 SQVTM and CDR2 ANQGSEA. The data were also submitted as part of a second study, on yellow fever vaccine responses in identical twins.

Specimen: CD4+ T cells sorted from blood. This clonotype was obtained from a woman younger than 35 in good health. The chain carries TRBV29-1 and TRBJ1-2; D remains unclear. The CDR3 nucleotides are TGCAGCGTTGCCGGCTATGGCTACACCTTC. Translation: CSVAGYGYTF. Filled out from reference TRBV29-1 and TRBJ1-2, the complete variable domain reads SAVISQKPSRDICQRGTSLTIQCQVDSQVTMMFWYRQQPGQSLTLIATANQGSEATYESGFVIDKFPISRPNLTFSTLTVSNMSPEDSSIYLCSVAGYGYTFGSGTRLTVV.